This T cell receptor beta chain was observed in a study of blood T cells in healthy people across ages. Study-wide results and limits: The recorded TCR beta diversity per million T cells decreased in a roughly linear manner with age.

Only a few counts were recorded for this clonotype. The target antigen is unknown. A sample-barcoded 5' primer and a J-beta primer mix were used in a second PCR of roughly 7 to 11 cycles. From the 5' RACE reads, TCRdb called clonotypes with MiXCR, one entry per CDR3 protein. The sample lists around 990,000 distinct CDR3 sequences; approximately 26% were seen once. This sample was shared with a second study, whose subject was T cells of mothers and their children. Per that study: Samples were obtained from a few healthy Caucasian mothers and their six children.

Material: blood. The source of this sequence is a girl aged 2 to 10 in good health.

The CDR3 spells CASSPKGTGDPQETQYF. In nucleotides, the CDR3 is TGTGCCAGCAGCCCTAAGGGGACAGGGGACCCCCAAGAGACCCAGTACTTC. The J gene is TRBJ2-5, the V gene TRBV28, with 10 bases identical to TRBD1. Trimming took 6 bases from V and 1 from J; bases not matched to a gene: 11. The germline gives CDR1 MDHEN, CDR2 SYDVKM. This CDR3 has 17 residues.